This TCR beta chain originates from a study of control samples from healthy donors and cancer patients. This CDR3 comprises 15 residues. From germline, CDR1 is SGHTA and CDR2 FQGNSA. Unmatched junction bases numbered 8, after V lost 5 bases and J lost 5 bases. Sequencing was performed with immunoSEQ multiplex PCR; in TCRdb, only in-frame clones are kept and a portion is missing. This table has 120,000 to 150,000 clones, around 90% appearing once. This clonotype originated in a man aged 25 to 40 in good health. The chain uses TRBV7-2 and TRBJ2-5; TRBD1 agrees at 10 bases. Sequences were obtained from blood. The DNA for the CDR3 is TGTGCCAGCAGCCCAGACAGGGGGCGGATTGAGACCCAGTACTTC. Its translation is CASSPDRGRIETQYF.